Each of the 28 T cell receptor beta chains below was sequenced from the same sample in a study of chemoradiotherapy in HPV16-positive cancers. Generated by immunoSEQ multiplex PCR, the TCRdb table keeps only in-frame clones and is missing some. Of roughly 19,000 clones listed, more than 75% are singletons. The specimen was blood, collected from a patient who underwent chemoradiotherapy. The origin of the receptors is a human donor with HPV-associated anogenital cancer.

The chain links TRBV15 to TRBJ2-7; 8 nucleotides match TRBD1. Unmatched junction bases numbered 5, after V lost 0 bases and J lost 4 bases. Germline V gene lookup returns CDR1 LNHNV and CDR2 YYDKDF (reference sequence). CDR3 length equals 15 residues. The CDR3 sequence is CATSRDGDRRYEQYF. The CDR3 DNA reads TGTGCCACCAGCAGAGATGGGGACAGGCGATACGAGCAGTACTTC.

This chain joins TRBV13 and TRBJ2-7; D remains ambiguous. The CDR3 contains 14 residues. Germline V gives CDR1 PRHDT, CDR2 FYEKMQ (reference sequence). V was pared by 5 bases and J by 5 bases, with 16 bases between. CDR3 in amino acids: CASSPPPLGDEQYF. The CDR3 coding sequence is TGTGCCAGCAGCCCCCCGCCTCTGGGTGACGAGCAGTACTTC. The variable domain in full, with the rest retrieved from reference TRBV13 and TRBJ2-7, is AAGVIQSPRHLIKEKRETATLKCYPIPRHDTVYWYQQGPGQDPQFLISFYEKMQSDKGSIPDRFSAQQFSDYHSELNMSSLELGDSALYFCASSPPPLGDEQYFGPGTRLTVT.

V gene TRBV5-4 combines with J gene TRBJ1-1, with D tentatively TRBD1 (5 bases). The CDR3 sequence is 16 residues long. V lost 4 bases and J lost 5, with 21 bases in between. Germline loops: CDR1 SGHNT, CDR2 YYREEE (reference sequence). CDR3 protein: CASSVDSDYSGTEAFF. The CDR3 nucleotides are TGTGCCAGCAGCGTTGACAGCGATTATAGTGGGACTGAAGCTTTCTTT. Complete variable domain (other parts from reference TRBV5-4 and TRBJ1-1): ETGVTQSPTHLIKTRGQQVTLRCSSQSGHNTVSWYQQALGQGPQFIFQYYREEENGRGNFPPRFSGLQFPNYSSELNVNALELDDSALYLCASSVDSDYSGTEAFFGQGTRLTVV.

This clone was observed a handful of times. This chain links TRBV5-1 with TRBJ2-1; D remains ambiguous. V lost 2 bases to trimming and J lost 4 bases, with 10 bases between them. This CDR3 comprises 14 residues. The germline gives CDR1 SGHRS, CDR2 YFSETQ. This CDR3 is CASSLFIGYNEQFF. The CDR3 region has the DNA TGCGCCAGCAGCTTATTTATAGGGTACAATGAGCAGTTCTTC.

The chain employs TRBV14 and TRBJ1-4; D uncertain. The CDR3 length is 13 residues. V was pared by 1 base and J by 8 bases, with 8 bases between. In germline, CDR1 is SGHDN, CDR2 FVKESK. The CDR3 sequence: CASSQVFPEKLFF. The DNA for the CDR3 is TGTGCCAGCAGCCAAGTCTTTCCCGAAAAACTGTTTTTT.

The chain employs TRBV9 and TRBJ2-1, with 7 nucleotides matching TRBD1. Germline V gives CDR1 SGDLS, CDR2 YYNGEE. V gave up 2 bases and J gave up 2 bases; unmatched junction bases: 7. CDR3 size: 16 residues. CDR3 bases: TGTGCCAGCAGCGTGGGATTGGGACAGCCCTACAATGAGCAGTTCTTC. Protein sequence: CASSVGLGQPYNEQFF.

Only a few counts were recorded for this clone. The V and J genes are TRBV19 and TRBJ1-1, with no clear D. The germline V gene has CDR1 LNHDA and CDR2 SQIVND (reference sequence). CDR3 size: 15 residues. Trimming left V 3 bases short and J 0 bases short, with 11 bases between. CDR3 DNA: TGTGCCAGTAGTATGTCGCGGGAGGTGAACACTGAAGCTTTCTTT. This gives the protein CASSMSREVNTEAFF.

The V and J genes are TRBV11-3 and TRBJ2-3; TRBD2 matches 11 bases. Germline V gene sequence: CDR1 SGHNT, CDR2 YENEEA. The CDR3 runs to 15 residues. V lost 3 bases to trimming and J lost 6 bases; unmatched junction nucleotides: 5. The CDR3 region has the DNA TGTGCCAGCAGCTTTAGCGGGGGGGCCAGGGATACGCAGTATTTT. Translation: CASSFSGGARDTQYF.

The CDR3 nucleotides read TGCGCCAGCAGCTTGGAACAGGGGAATGAAGCTTTCTTT. Protein sequence: CASSLEQGNEAFF. The chain has TRBV5-1 and TRBJ1-1, with 7 bases matching TRBD1. Germline V gene data show CDR1 as SGHRS and CDR2 as YFSETQ. V dropped 0 bases and J dropped 7; count of bases not matched to a gene: 3. The CDR3 runs 13 residues. Filled out from reference TRBV5-1 and TRBJ1-1, the complete variable domain reads KAGVTQTPRYLIKTRGQQVTLSCSPISGHRSVSWYQQTPGQGLQFLFEYFSETQRNKGNFPGRFSGRQFSNSRSEMNVSTLELGDSALYLCASSLEQGNEAFFGQGTRLTVV.

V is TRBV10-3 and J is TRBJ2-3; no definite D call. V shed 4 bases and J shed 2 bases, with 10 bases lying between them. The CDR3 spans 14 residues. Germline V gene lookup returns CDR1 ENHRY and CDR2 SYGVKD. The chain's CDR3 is CAISAKGNTDTQYF. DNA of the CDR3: TGTGCCATCAGTGCCAAGGGTAACACAGATACGCAGTATTTT.

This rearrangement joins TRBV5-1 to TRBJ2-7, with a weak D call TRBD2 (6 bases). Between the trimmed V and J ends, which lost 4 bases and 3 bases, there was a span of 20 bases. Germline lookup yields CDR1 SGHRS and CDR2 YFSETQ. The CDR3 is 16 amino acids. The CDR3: CASSVDGGLGDYEQYF. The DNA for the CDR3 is TGCGCCAGCAGCGTTGACGGGGGACTGGGGGACTACGAGCAGTACTTC.

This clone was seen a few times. DNA for the CDR3: TGTGCCAGTAGTCCACAGGGGAGCTATGGCTACACCTTC. It encodes CASSPQGSYGYTF. The V call is TRBV19, the J call TRBJ1-2; 7 nucleotides match TRBD1. The CDR3 is made up of 13 amino acids. Germline trimming cut 5 bases from V and 4 bases from J; bases unmatched to any gene: 4. Germline values: CDR1 LNHDA, CDR2 SQIVND (reference sequence).

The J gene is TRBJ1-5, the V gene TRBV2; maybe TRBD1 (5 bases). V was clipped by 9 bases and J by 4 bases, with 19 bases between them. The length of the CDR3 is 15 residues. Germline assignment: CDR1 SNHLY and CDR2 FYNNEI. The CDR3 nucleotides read TGTGCCAGAAGTATAAGGGGTTTGTTGAATCAGCCCCAGCATTTT. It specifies CARSIRGLLNQPQHF.

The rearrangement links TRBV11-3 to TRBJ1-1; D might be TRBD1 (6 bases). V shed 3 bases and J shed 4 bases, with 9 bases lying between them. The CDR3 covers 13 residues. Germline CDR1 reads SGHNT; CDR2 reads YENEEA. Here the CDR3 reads CASSFGGGTEAFF. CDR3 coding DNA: TGTGCCAGCAGCTTTGGAGGGGGCACTGAAGCTTTCTTT.

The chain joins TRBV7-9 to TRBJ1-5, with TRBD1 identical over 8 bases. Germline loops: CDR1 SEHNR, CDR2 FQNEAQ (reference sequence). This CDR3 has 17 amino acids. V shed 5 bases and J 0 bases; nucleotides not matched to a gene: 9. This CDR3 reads CASSHDRGYISNQPQHF. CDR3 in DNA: TGTGCCAGCAGCCACGACAGGGGATATATTAGCAATCAGCCCCAGCATTTT.

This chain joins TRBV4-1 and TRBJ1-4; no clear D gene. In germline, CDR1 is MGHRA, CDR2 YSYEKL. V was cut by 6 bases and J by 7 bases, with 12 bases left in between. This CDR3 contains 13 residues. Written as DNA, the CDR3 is TGCGCCAGCAGGGAGGGAATGGGTGAAAAACTGTTTTTT. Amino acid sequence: CASREGMGEKLFF.

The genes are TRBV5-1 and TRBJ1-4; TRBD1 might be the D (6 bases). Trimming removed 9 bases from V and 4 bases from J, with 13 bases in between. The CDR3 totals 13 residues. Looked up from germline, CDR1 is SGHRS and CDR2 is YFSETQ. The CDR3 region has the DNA TGCGCCACCCGGGACAAGGGTAATGAAAAACTGTTTTTT. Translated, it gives CATRDKGNEKLFF.

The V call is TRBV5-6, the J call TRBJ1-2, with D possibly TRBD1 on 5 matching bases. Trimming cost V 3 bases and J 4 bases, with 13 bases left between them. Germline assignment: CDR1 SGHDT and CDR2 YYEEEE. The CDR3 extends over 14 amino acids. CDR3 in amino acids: CASSSAEGTYGYTF. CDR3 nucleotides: TGTGCCAGCAGCTCCGCGGAGGGGACCTATGGCTACACCTTC.

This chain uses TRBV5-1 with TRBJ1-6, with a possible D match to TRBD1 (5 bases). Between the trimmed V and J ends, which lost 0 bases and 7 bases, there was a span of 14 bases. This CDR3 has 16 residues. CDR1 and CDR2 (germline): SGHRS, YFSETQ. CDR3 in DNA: TGCGCCAGCAGCTTGGGGGGACCCACAGACAATTCACCCCTCCACTTT. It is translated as CASSLGGPTDNSPLHF.

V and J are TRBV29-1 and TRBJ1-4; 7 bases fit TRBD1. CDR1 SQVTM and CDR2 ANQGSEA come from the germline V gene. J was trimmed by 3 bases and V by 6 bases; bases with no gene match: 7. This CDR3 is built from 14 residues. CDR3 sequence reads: CSVHDRAPNEKLFF. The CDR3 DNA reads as TGCAGCGTCCATGACAGGGCGCCTAATGAAAAACTGTTTTTT.

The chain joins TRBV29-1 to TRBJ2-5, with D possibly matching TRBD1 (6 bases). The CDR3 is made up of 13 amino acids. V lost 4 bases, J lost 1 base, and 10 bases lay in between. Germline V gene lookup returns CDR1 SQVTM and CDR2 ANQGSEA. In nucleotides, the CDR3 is TGCAGCGTTGCGGACAGCCGCCAAGAGACCCAGTACTTC. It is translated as CSVADSRQETQYF.

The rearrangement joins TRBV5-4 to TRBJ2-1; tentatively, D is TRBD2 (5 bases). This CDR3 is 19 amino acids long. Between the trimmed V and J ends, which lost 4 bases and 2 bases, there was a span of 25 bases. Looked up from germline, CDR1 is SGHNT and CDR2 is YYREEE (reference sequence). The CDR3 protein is CASSNNEPIDIAPYNEQFF. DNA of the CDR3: TGTGCCAGCAGCAACAACGAACCCATTGACATAGCGCCCTACAATGAGCAGTTCTTC.

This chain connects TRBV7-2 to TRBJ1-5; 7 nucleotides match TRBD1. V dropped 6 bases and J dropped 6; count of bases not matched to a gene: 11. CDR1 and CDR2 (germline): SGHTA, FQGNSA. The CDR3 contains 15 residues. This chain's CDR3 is CASSSRQGGRQPQHF. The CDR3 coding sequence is TGTGCCAGCAGTTCTAGACAGGGAGGACGTCAGCCCCAGCATTTT.

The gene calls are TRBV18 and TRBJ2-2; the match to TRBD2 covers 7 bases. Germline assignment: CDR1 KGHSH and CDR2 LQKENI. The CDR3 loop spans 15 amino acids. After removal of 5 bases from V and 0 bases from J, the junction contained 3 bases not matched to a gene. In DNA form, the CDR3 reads TGTGCCAGCTCAAGGCTAGCGGCGAACACCGGGGAGCTGTTTTTT. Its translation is CASSRLAANTGELFF.

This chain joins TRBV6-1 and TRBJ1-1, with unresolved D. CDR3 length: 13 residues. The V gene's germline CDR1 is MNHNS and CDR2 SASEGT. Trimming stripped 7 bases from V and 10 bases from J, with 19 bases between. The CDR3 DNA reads TGTGCCAGCACAAGGACCCCTTTGGAAGGAGCTTTCTTT. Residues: CASTRTPLEGAFF.

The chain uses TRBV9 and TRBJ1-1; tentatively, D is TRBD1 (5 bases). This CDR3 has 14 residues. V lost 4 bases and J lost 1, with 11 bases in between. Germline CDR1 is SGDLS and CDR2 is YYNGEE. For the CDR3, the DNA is TGTGCCAGCAGCTTCGGGACGGAGAACACTGAAGCTTTCTTT. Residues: CASSFGTENTEAFF.

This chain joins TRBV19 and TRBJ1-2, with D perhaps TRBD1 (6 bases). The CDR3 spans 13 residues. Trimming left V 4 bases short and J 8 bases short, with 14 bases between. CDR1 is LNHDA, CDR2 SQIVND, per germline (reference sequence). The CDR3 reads CASSNSQGSGYTF. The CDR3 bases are TGTGCCAGTAGTAATAGTCAGGGGAGCGGCTACACCTTC.

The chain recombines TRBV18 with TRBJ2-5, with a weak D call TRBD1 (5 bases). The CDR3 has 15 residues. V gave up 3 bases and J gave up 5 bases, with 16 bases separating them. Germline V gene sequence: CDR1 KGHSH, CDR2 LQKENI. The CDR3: CASSPSPSPGETQYF. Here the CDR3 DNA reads TGTGCCAGCTCACCCTCGCCCAGCCCAGGGGAGACCCAGTACTTC.